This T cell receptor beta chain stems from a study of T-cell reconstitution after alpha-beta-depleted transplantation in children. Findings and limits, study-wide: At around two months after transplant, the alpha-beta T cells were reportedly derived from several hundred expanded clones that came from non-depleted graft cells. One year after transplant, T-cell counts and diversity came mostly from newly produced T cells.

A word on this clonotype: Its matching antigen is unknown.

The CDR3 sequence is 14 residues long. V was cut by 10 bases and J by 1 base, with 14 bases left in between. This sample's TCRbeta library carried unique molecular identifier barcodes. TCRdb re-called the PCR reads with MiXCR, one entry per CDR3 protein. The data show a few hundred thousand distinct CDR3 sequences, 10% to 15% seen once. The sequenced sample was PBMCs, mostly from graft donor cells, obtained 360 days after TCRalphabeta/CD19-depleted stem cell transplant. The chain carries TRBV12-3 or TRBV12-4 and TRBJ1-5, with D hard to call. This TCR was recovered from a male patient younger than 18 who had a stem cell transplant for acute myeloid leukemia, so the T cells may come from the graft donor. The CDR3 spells CATSGYPSNQPQHF. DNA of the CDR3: TGTGCCACATCTGGCTACCCAAGCAATCAGCCCCAGCATTTT.